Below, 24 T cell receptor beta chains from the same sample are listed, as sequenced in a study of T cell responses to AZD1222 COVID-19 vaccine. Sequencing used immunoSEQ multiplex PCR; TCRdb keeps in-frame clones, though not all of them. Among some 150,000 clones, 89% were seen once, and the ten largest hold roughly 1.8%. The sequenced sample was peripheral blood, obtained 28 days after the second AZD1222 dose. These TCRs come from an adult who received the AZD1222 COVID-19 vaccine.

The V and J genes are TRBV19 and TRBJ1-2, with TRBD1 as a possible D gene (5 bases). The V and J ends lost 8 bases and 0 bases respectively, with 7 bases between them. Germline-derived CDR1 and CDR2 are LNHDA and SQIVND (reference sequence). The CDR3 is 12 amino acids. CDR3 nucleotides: TGTGCCAGTCAACAGGCTAACTATGGCTACACCTTC. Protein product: CASQQANYGYTF.

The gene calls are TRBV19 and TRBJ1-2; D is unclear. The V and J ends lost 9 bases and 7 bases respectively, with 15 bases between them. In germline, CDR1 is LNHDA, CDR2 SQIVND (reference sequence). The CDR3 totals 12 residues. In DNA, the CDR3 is TGTGCCAGCGGACGGCCGACGGGTGGCTACACCTTC. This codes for CASGRPTGGYTF.

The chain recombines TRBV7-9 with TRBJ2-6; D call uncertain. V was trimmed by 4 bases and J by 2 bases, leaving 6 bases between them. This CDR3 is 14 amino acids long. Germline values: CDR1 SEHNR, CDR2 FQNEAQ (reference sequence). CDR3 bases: TGTGCCAGCAGCTCCCCGACTGGGGCCAACGTCCTGACTTTC. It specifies CASSSPTGANVLTF.

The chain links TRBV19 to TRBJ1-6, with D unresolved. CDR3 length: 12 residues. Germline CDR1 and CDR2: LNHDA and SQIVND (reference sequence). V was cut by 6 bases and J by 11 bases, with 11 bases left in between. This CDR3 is CASSSRVAPLHF. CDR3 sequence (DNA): TGTGCCAGTAGCTCCCGTGTTGCACCCCTCCACTTT. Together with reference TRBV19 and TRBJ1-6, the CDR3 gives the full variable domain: DGGITQSPKYLFRKEGQNVTLSCEQNLNHDAMYWYRQDPGQGLRLIYYSQIVNDFQKGDIAEGYSVSREKKESFPLTVTSAQKNPTAFYLCASSSRVAPLHFGNGTRLTVT.

The CDR3 DNA is TGTGCCAGCAGTAGGACCTCGGCCCACAATGAGCAGTTCTTC. Residues: CASSRTSAHNEQFF. The chain joins TRBV6-2 or TRBV6-3 to TRBJ2-1; D is ambiguous. The germline gives CDR1 MNHEY, CDR2 SVGEGT. The length of the CDR3 is 14 residues. V shed 5 bases and J shed 5 bases, with 13 bases lying between them.

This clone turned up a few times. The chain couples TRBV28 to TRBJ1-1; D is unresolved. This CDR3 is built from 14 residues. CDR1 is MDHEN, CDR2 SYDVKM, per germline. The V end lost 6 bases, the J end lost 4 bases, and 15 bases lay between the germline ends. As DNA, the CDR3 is TGTGCCAGCAGCCTGGGAACCTCCCGCACTGAAGCTTTCTTT. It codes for CASSLGTSRTEAFF.

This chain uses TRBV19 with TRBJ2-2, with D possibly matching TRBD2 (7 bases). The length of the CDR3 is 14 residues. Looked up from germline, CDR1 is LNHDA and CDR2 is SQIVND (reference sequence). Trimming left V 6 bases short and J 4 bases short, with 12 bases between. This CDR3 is CASSRRGGTGELFF. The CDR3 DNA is TGTGCCAGTAGCCGTAGGGGGGGCACCGGGGAGCTGTTTTTT.

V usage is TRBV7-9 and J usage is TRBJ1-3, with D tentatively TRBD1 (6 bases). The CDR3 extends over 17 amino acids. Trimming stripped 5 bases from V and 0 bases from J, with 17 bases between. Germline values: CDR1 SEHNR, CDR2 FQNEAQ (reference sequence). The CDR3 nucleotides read TGTGCCAGCAGCCGACGGAGGGACACTTACTCTGGAAACACCATATATTTT. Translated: CASSRRRDTYSGNTIYF.

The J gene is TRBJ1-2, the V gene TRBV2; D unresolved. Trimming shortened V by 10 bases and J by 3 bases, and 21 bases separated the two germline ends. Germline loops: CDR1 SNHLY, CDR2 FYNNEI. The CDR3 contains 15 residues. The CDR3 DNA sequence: TGTGCCAACCCCCTAGCGGCAGCGAATGACTATGGCTACACCTTC. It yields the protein CANPLAAANDYGYTF.

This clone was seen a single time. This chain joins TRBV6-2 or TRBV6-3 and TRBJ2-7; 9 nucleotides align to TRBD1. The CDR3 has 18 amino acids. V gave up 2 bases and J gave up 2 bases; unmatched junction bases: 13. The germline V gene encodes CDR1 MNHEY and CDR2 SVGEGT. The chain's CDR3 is CASSYLRGQGLLPYEQYF. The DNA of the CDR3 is TGTGCCAGCAGTTACCTTCGTGGACAGGGGTTATTACCCTACGAGCAGTACTTC.

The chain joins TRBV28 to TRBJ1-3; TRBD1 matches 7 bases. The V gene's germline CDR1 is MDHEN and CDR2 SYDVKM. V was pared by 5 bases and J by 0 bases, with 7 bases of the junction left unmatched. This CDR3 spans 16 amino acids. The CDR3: CASSPPTGNSGNTIYF. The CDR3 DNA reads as TGTGCCAGCAGTCCCCCGACAGGGAACTCTGGAAACACCATATATTTT. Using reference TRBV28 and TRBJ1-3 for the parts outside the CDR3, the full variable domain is DVKVTQSSRYLVKRTGEKVFLECVQDMDHENMFWYRQDPGLGLRLIYFSYDVKMKEKGDIPEGYSVSREKKERFSLILESASTNQTSMYLCASSPPTGNSGNTIYFGEGSWLTVV.

Written as DNA, the CDR3 is TGCGCCAGCAGCCAAGAATACAGGGTTACGGACGAGCAGTACTTC. Its protein is CASSQEYRVTDEQYF. The chain uses TRBV4-3 and TRBJ2-7; tentative D call: TRBD1 (6 bases). CDR3 length: 15 residues. V gave up 0 bases and J gave up 5 bases, with 14 bases separating them. CDR1 is LGHNA, CDR2 YSLEER, per germline.

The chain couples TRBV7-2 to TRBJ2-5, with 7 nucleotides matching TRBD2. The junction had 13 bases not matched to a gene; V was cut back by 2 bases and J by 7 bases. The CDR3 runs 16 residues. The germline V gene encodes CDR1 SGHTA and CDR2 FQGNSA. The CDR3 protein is CASSLSSSGGPWTQYF. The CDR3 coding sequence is TGTGCCAGCAGCTTATCGTCTAGCGGAGGTCCCTGGACCCAGTACTTC.

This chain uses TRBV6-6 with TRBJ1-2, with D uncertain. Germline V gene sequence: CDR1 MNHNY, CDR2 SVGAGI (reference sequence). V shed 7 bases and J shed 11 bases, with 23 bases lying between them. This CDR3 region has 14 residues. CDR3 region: CASTPGGPLVGYTF. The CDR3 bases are TGTGCCAGCACTCCCGGCGGGCCCCTCGTCGGTTACACCTTC.

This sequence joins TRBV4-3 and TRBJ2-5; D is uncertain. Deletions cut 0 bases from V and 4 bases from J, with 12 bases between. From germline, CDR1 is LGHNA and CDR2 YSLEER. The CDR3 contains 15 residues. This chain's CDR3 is CASSQDLREVETQYF. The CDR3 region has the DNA TGCGCCAGCAGCCAAGACCTAAGAGAGGTAGAGACCCAGTACTTC.

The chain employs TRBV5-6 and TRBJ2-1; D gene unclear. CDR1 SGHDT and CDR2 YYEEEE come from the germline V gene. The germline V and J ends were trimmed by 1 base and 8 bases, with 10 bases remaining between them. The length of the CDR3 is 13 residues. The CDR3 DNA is TGTGCCAGCAGCTTGATCTCGGGCGATGAGCAGTTCTTC. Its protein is CASSLISGDEQFF.

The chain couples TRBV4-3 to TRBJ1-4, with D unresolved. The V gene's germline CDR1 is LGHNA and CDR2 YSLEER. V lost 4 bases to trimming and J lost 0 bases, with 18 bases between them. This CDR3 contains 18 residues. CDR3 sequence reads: CASSPFGGGQATNEKLFF. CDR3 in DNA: TGCGCCAGCAGCCCCTTTGGAGGCGGCCAAGCAACTAATGAAAAACTGTTTTTT.

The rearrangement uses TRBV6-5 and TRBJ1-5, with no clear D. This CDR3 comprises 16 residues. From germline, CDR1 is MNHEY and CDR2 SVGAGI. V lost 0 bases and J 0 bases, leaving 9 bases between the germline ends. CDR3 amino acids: CASSYSADHSNQPQHF. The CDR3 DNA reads TGTGCCAGCAGTTACTCAGCGGACCATAGCAATCAGCCCCAGCATTTT.

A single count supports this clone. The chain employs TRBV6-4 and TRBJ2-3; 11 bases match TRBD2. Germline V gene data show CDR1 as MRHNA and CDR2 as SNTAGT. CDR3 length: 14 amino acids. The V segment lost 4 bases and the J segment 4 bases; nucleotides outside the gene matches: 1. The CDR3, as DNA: TGTGCCAGCAGTGGACTAGCGGGGTCAGATACGCAGTATTTT. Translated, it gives CASSGLAGSDTQYF.

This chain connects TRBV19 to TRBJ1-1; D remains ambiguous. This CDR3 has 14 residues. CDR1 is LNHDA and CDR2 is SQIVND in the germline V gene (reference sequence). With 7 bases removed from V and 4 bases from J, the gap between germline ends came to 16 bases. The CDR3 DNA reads TGTGCCAGTACCTCCCCGGAGTCCACCACTGAAGCTTTCTTT. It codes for CASTSPESTTEAFF.

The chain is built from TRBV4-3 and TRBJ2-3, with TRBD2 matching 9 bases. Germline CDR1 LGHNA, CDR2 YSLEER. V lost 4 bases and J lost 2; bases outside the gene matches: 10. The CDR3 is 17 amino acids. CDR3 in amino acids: CASSPGPRGRATDTQYF. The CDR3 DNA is TGCGCCAGCAGCCCCGGTCCGCGCGGGAGGGCCACAGATACGCAGTATTTT.

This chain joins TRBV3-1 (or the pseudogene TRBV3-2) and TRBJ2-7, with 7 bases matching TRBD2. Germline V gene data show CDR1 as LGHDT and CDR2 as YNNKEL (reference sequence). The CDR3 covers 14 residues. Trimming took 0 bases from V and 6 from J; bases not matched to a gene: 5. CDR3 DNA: TGTGCCAGCAGCCAAGATGGCGGGAGTGCCGAGCAGTACTTC. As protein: CASSQDGGSAEQYF.

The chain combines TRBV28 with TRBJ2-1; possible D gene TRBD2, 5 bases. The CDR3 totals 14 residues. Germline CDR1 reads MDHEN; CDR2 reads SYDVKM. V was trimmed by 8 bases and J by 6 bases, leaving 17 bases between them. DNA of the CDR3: TGTGCCAGCCACCGGGGTAGCTGGGTCAATGAGCAGTTCTTC. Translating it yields CASHRGSWVNEQFF.

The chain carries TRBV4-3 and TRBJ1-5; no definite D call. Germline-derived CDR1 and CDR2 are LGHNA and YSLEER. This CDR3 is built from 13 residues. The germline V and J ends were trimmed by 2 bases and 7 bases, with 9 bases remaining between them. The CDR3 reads CASSQQTRQPQHF. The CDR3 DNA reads TGCGCCAGCAGCCAACAGACTAGACAGCCCCAGCATTTT.